The sequence of this TCR beta chain was determined in a study of regulatory T cells in long-lasting Graves disease. Study at large: Recently diagnosed Graves' patients had received antithyroid drugs for under 3 months. Broader study findings: Newly diagnosed patients shared 950 to 1,000 public clonotypes; persistent patients shared under 3,000. Not thyroid tissue but only peripheral blood was studied.

Time point: newly diagnosed GD, antithyroid drugs for less than 3 months. PBMC RNA served as the TCR library source. In building TCR beta libraries, iRepertoire HTBI primers were used together with Arm-PCR of CDR3 regions. In the original processing: The samples yielded approximately 62 TRBV and some 15 TRBJ segments. MiXCR, applied by TCRdb to the multiplex PCR reads, yields one record per CDR3 protein. The V and J calls come from TCRdb's annotation, not from the publication. The sample lists fewer than 400,000 distinct CDR3 sequences; about 20% were seen once. CDR3 length: 17 amino acids. Trimming cost V 0 bases and J 3 bases, with 18 bases left between them. Germline CDR1 is MGHRA and CDR2 is YSYEKL. This clonotype has just a few counts. Its antigen is currently unknown.

Sample: peripheral blood mononuclear cells (PBMCs), taken at new diagnosis, from a patient treated with antithyroid drugs. This chain links TRBV4-1 with TRBJ2-7; a weak D match, TRBD1 (5 bases). The TCR was taken from a female donor with Graves disease. This CDR3 reads CASSQEKKGPIFYEQYF. CDR3 nucleotides: TGCGCCAGCAGCCAAGAGAAAAAGGGGCCAATATTCTACGAGCAGTACTTC.